This paragraph reports one T cell receptor beta chain. Every sample gave at least 5 micrograms of total RNA when it was extracted. A J-beta primer mix and a sample-barcoded 5' primer were used in a second PCR of about 6 to 12 cycles. All samples yielded 3 million or more CDR3-containing paired-end reads. MiXCR, run by TCRdb on the 5' RACE reads, gives a single entry per CDR3 protein. The top ten hold 3% to 4.5% of the sample, which has over 500,000 distinct CDR3 sequences, over 25% seen once. The CDR3 is made up of 19 amino acids. Per germline, CDR1 PRHDT and CDR2 FYEKMQ (reference sequence). The sample is drawn from a study of blood T cells in healthy people across ages. The same sample was also studied in work on T cells of mothers and their children. From that study: Each child gave 2.5 million to 3.5 million TCR beta CDR3 reads (each mother, over 8.5 million). Mother-child pairs who were related displayed a slightly higher overlap than unrelated pairs, a difference that was non-significant.

Sequenced: blood. The gene calls are TRBV13 and TRBJ2-5; D is perhaps TRBD1 (5 bases). The end of the DNA is better explained by TRBJ2-1, so the J call may be wrong. The sequence came from a boy aged 2 to 10 in good health. CDR3 region: CASSSLPGDRGLLGNEQFF. CDR3 bases: TGTGCCAGCAGCTCACTCCCCGGAGACAGAGGTCTTTTAGGCAATGAGCAGTTCTTC.